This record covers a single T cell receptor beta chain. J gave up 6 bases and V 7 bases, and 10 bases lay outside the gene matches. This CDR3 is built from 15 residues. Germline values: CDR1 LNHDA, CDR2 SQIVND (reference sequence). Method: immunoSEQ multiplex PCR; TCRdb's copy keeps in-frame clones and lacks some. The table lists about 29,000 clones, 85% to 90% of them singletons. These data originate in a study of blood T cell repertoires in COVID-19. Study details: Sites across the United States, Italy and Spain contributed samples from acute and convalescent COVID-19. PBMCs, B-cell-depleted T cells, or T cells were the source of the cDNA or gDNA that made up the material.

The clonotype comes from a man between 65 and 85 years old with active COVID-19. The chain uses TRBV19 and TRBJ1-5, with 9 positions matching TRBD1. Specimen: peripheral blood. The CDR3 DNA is TGTGCCAGTACCTACAGGGGGCGTCTCGGTCAGCCCCAGCATTTT. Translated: CASTYRGRLGQPQHF.